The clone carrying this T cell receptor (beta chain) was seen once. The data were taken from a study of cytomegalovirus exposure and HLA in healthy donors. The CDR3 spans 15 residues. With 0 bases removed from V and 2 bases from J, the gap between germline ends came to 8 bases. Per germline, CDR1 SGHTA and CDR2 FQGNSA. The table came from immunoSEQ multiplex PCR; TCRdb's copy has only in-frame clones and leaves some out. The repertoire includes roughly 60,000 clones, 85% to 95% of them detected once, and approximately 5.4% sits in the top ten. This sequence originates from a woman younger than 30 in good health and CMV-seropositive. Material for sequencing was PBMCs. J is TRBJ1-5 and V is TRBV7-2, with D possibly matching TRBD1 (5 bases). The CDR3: CASSLALQGNQPQHF. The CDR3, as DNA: TGTGCCAGCAGCTTAGCTTTACAGGGCAATCAGCCCCAGCATTTT.